The 16 T cell receptor beta chains below all came from one sample that was sequenced in a study of OX40 agonist ivuxolimab in advanced cancers. Libraries were prepared by immunoSEQ multiplex PCR; TCRdb keeps only in-frame clonotypes and omits some of them. The sample lists tens of thousands of clones, approximately 90% occurring once. This sample comprised CD4+ or CD8+ T cells sorted from blood, obtained in a trial of the OX40 agonist ivuxolimab. The receptors originated from an adult with an advanced solid tumor such as melanoma, head and neck, liver or kidney cancer.

The rearrangement uses TRBV5-8 and TRBJ2-6; D not certain. Germline assignment: CDR1 SGHTS and CDR2 YDEGEE. The CDR3 covers 14 residues. Between the trimmed V and J ends, which lost 9 bases and 0 bases, there was a span of 10 bases. CDR3 bases: TGTGCCACCCAGATCCGCTCTGGGGCCAACGTCCTGACTTTC. Translated, it gives CATQIRSGANVLTF. Looking up the rest from reference TRBV5-8 and TRBJ2-6 gives the full variable domain: EAGVTQSPTHLIKTRGQQATLRCSPISGHTSVYWYQQALGLGLQFLLWYDEGEERNRGNFPPRFSGRQFPNYSSELNVNALELEDSALYLCATQIRSGANVLTFGAGSRLTVL.

The sample holds a few counts of this clone. The J gene is TRBJ1-2, the V gene TRBV10-2; no reliable D call. The CDR3 has 14 residues. V dropped 1 base and J dropped 7 bases, with 13 bases sitting between them. The germline V gene encodes CDR1 WSHSY and CDR2 SAAADI. The DNA for the CDR3 is TGCGCCAGCAGTGAGTTGAGTGGCAGGTCTGGCTACACCTTC. It is translated as CASSELSGRSGYTF.

The chain uses TRBV5-4 and TRBJ2-5; D gene ambiguous. CDR3 length: 14 amino acids. Trimming took 4 bases from V and 3 from J, leaving 13 bases between them. CDR1 and CDR2 (germline): SGHNT, YYREEE (reference sequence). This chain's CDR3 is CASSTAFTEETQYF. CDR3 DNA sequence: TGTGCCAGCAGCACTGCCTTCACAGAAGAGACCCAGTACTTC. The whole variable domain, remainder taken from reference TRBV5-4 and TRBJ2-5, is ETGVTQSPTHLIKTRGQQVTLRCSSQSGHNTVSWYQQALGQGPQFIFQYYREEENGRGNFPPRFSGLQFPNYSSELNVNALELDDSALYLCASSTAFTEETQYFGPGTRLLVL.

The gene calls are TRBV28 and TRBJ2-4, with TRBD2 matching over 12 bases. CDR1 is MDHEN and CDR2 is SYDVKM in the germline V gene. This CDR3 is built from 14 residues. With 5 bases clipped from V and 14 bases from J, the junction kept 10 bases outside the gene matches. In DNA, the CDR3 is TGTGCCAGCAGTCCCCCGGGACTAGCGGGCTCGGAGTACTTC. Its translation is CASSPPGLAGSEYF.

This chain uses TRBV6-1 with TRBJ2-3, with TRBD2 matching 10 bases. The CDR3 totals 15 residues. Germline V lookup: CDR1 MNHNS, CDR2 SASEGT. Losses at the gene ends were 6 bases for V and 1 base for J; bases not matched to a gene: 4. CDR3 loop: CASSPSGRGTDTQYF. The CDR3 region has the DNA TGTGCCAGCAGCCCAAGCGGGAGGGGCACAGATACGCAGTATTTT.

The rearrangement uses TRBV21-1 and TRBJ1-4; the DNA was not used to check the table's D call, TRBD1. TRBV21-1 is deemed a pseudogene. The CDR3 sequence is 14 residues long. The CDR3: CASSKDRVNEKLFF. DNA for the CDR3: TGTGCCAGCAGCAAGGACAGGGTTAATGAAAAACTGTTTTTT.

The chain links TRBV4-1 to TRBJ2-1, with 11 bases matching TRBD2. Trimming at V came to 4 bases and at J to 4 bases, leaving 6 bases not matched to a gene. The V gene's germline CDR1 is MGHRA and CDR2 YSYEKL. The CDR3 runs 16 residues. This chain's CDR3 is CASSRGGLAGYNEQFF. The DNA for the CDR3 is TGCGCCAGCAGCCGTGGTGGACTAGCGGGTTACAATGAGCAGTTCTTC.

V gene TRBV27 combines with J gene TRBJ2-3, with 7 bases identical to TRBD2. Germline values: CDR1 MNHEY, CDR2 SMNVEV (reference sequence). V lost 2 bases and J lost 2; bases outside the gene matches: 4. The CDR3 sequence is 15 residues long. This CDR3 is CASSLRTRSTDTQYF. For the CDR3, the DNA is TGTGCCAGCAGTTTAAGGACTAGATCCACAGATACGCAGTATTTT.

This chain joins TRBV13 and TRBJ2-7; D is possibly TRBD2 (6 bases). CDR1 PRHDT and CDR2 FYEKMQ come from the germline V gene (reference sequence). Between the trimmed V and J ends, which lost 3 bases and 7 bases, there was a span of 10 bases. The CDR3 spans 12 residues. The CDR3 spells CASSFRDSEQYF. DNA for the CDR3: TGTGCCAGCAGCTTCCGGGACTCGGAGCAGTACTTC.

The chain uses TRBV5-6 and TRBJ2-5; the match to TRBD2 covers 8 bases. The CDR3 has 15 amino acids. V lost 3 bases to trimming and J lost 5 bases; unmatched junction nucleotides: 9. The germline V gene has CDR1 SGHDT and CDR2 YYEEEE. CDR3 residues: CASSSSLRGGETQYF. For the CDR3, the DNA is TGTGCCAGCAGCTCCTCCCTACGGGGGGGGGAGACCCAGTACTTC.

This chain connects TRBV29-1 to TRBJ1-2, with D possibly being TRBD1 (6 bases). This CDR3 contains 16 residues. Germline V gene data show CDR1 as SQVTM and CDR2 as ANQGSEA. The germline V and J ends were trimmed by 1 base and 1 base, with 16 bases remaining between them. This chain's CDR3 is CSVEGTPEGDNYGYTF. The CDR3 nucleotides read TGCAGCGTTGAAGGGACTCCCGAGGGGGATAACTATGGCTACACCTTC.

This clone was seen just once. The genes are TRBV9 and TRBJ1-4; 8 nucleotides align to TRBD1. Germline loops: CDR1 SGDLS, CDR2 YYNGEE. CDR3 length equals 15 residues. Trimming cost V 4 bases and J 8 bases; bases outside gene matches: 10. In nucleotides, the CDR3 is TGTGCCAGCAGCCAAGGGACAGGCTTGGACGAAAAACTGTTTTTT. Translation gives CASSQGTGLDEKLFF.

This chain uses TRBV2 with TRBJ2-5; D remains unclear. Trimming stripped 6 bases from V and 5 bases from J, with 10 bases between. The CDR3 loop spans 12 amino acids. Germline values: CDR1 SNHLY, CDR2 FYNNEI. The CDR3 loop is CASRRLLETQYF. In nucleotides, the CDR3 is TGTGCCAGCAGGCGCCTCCTGGAGACCCAGTACTTC. The full variable domain, in which reference TRBV2 and TRBJ2-5 provide the parts outside the CDR3, is EPEVTQTPSHQVTQMGQEVILRCVPISNHLYFYWYRQILGQKVEFLVSFYNNEISEKSEIFDDQFSVERPDGSNFTLKIRSTKLEDSAMYFCASRRLLETQYFGPGTRLLVL.

The table lists this clone with a count of one. The CDR3, as DNA: TGTGCCAGCAGTTTATCAGACGGAGCTAACTATGGCTACACCTTC. Its translation: CASSLSDGANYGYTF. The chain combines TRBV28 with TRBJ1-2; no firm D call. CDR1 and CDR2 from the germline V gene are MDHEN and SYDVKM. V lost 1 base to trimming and J lost 0 bases, with 9 bases between them. This CDR3 is built from 15 residues.

The DNA for the CDR3 is TGTGCCAGCAGCTTAGGAGTGGTCGCGAGGGCTCTCAGCACAGATACGCAGTATTTT. Translated, it gives CASSLGVVARALSTDTQYF. The chain joins TRBV7-8 to TRBJ2-3; perhaps TRBD2 as D (5 bases). Germline V gene lookup returns CDR1 SGHVS and CDR2 FQNEAQ. The CDR3 is 19 residues long. V gave up 1 base and J gave up 0 bases, with 20 bases separating them.

V usage is TRBV19 and J usage is TRBJ1-1; D not certain. Deletions cut 7 bases from V and 4 bases from J, with 16 bases between. The CDR3 extends over 14 amino acids. Looked up from germline, CDR1 is LNHDA and CDR2 is SQIVND (reference sequence). CDR3 nucleotide sequence: TGTGCCAGTATTGAGGATGTAAGGCCCACTGAAGCTTTCTTT. Its translation: CASIEDVRPTEAFF.